The sequence of this T cell receptor beta chain was determined in a study of OX40 agonist ivuxolimab in advanced cancers. Study as a whole: Intravenous ivuxolimab at 0.01 to 10 mg/kg was given to patients every 2 weeks.

CDR1 is GTSNPN, CDR2 SVGIG, per germline (reference sequence). The CDR3 length is 15 residues. V gave up 4 bases and J gave up 2 bases, with 17 bases separating them. This clone was recorded a few times. This table comes from immunoSEQ multiplex PCR, and its TCRdb copy is limited to in-frame clones, with some not included. The sample holds 45,000 to 55,000 clones, over 75% seen once. The chain couples TRBV30 to TRBJ1-1; weak D call: TRBD1 (6 bases). The source was CD4+ or CD8+ T cells sorted from blood, collected in a trial of the OX40 agonist ivuxolimab. This clonotype was obtained from an adult with an advanced solid tumor such as melanoma, head and neck, liver or kidney cancer. CDR3 in DNA: TGTGCCTGGACAGGGTACAGGGCATACAACACTGAAGCTTTCTTT. Its protein is CAWTGYRAYNTEAFF.